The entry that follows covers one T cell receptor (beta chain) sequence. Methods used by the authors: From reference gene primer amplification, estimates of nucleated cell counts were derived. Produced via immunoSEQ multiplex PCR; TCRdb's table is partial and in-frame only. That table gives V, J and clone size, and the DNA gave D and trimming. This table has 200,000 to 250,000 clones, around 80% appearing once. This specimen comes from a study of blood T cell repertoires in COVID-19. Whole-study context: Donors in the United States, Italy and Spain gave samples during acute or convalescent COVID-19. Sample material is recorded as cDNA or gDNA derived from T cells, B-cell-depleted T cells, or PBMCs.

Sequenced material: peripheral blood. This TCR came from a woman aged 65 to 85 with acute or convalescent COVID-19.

The CDR3 reads CASSVGSEGTEAFF. The CDR3 region has the DNA TGTGCCAGCAGCGTCGGATCGGAGGGGACTGAAGCTTTCTTT. The chain is built from TRBV9 and TRBJ1-1; D possibly corresponds to TRBD1 (5 bases). Trimming removed 2 bases from V and 5 bases from J, with 13 bases in between. The V gene's germline CDR1 is SGDLS and CDR2 YYNGEE. The CDR3 is made up of 14 amino acids.